The source of this T cell receptor beta chain is a study of OX40 agonist ivuxolimab in advanced cancers. In the study overall: Ivuxolimab was a fully human IgG2 agonistic monoclonal antibody targeting the costimulatory receptor OX40 (CD134). Peripheral TCRbeta sequencing was intended to test whether TCR sequence diversity was altered and clonal T-cell expansion was caused by ivuxolimab. Among the roughly 52 dose-escalation patients, 19 had hepatocellular carcinoma, 15 or so melanoma, 9 renal cell carcinoma and 9 head and neck cancer. Patients were allowed to have had prior anti-PD-1, anti-PD-L1 or anti-CTLA-4 therapy, and approximately 43% of the dose-escalation patients had previously received checkpoint inhibitors. In the dose-escalation cohort, around 80% of patients were male, and the mean age was roughly 56 years with a range of roughly 20 to 80. Partial responses occurred in three dose-escalation patients, of whom one had hepatocellular carcinoma and two had cutaneous melanoma. Intravenous ivuxolimab was administered to patients every 2 weeks at six dose levels: 0.01, 0.1, 0.3, 1.5, 3 and 10 mg/kg. The paper describes the monotherapy dose-escalation part (N of about 55 patients) of the phase I trial of ivuxolimab.

The trial excluded patients who had a history of autoimmune disease or were on systemic immunosuppression. Peripheral blood for TCR sequencing was collected from all dose cohorts at baseline, on cycle 4 day 1, and on cycle 7 day 1. Samples came from an open-label, multicenter, first-in-human phase I dose-escalation trial of ivuxolimab. Adults with locally advanced or metastatic melanoma, renal cell, hepatocellular, or head and neck squamous cell carcinoma were enrolled in the trial. CD4+ and CD8+ T cells were sorted separately from peripheral blood before TCR sequencing. Genomic DNA was extracted from sorted cells for sequencing of the TCRbeta CDR3 region. TCRbeta CDR3 regions were sequenced using the immunoSEQ Assay. TCRdb retrieved this table from immuneACCESS and kept in-frame rearrangements only. Not all clones are present; in checked studies, unresolved V genes account for under half, and no reason is known for the remainder. This sample comprises fewer than 100,000 clones, 70% to 85% of them detected only once. The leading ten clones occupy 0.35% to 0.45% of the sample.

Relative to germline, V is 5 bases shorter and J is 0 bases shorter, with 13 bases between their ends. CDR1 and CDR2 are read off the germline V gene (reference sequence) as MNHEY and SMNVEV. The CDR3 spans 15 residues, from the cysteine through the phenylalanine. Only the CDR3 DNA is retained, 45 bases long and in frame from the first base. Comments on this clone: No cognate antigen has been identified for it. Base quality data are lacking; no much larger clone is found one base away.

General study outcomes and caveats: Antigen specificity was not determined for the clonally expanded peripheral T cells. Low levels of normalized T-cell clonal expansion were also seen in some nonresponding patients. Partial responders in the 0.1-3.0 mg/kg groups had among the lowest normalized peripheral clonal expansion, especially among CD8+ T cells. After ivuxolimab, expanded clones were on average more numerous among CD8+ T cells than among CD4+ T cells. At doses of 0.1 to 3.0 mg/kg, clonal expansion of both CD4+ and CD8+ T cells in blood was seen between baseline and week 6.

The TCR sequence derives from an adult with an advanced solid tumor such as melanoma, head and neck, liver or kidney cancer. This material consisted of CD4+ or CD8+ T cells sorted from blood, taken in a trial of the OX40 agonist ivuxolimab. This chain joins TRBV27 to TRBJ1-1; TRBD1 is possibly the D segment (5 matching bases). The sequenced DNA: TGTGCCAGCAGTACACCGGGACTGATGAACACTGAAGCTTTCTTT. Its amino acids are CASSTPGLMNTEAFF.